This TCR beta chain is from a study of blood T cell repertoires in COVID-19. Study background: PBMCs, B-cell-depleted T cells, or T cells were the source of the cDNA or gDNA that made up the material.

Profiling relied on immunoSEQ multiplex PCR, and the TCRdb table lists in-frame clones only, not all of them. Of hundreds of thousands of clones listed, approximately 91% are singletons. This CDR3 spans 20 amino acids. Between the trimmed V and J ends, which lost 0 bases and 4 bases, there was a span of 27 bases. CDR1 and CDR2 (germline): MNHEY, SVGEGT. The rearrangement joins TRBV6-2 or TRBV6-3 to TRBJ1-1; the D gene is possibly TRBD1 (5 bases). Sequenced: PBMCs or T cells enriched from blood (not recorded which). The TCR comes from a woman aged 25 to 39 who had recovered from COVID-19. Here the CDR3 DNA reads TGTGCCAGCAGTTACTCGGGTAAGGGTGAAGGGGTTCGGTCCCGCACTGAAGCTTTCTTT. Its protein is CASSYSGKGEGVRSRTEAFF.